A selection of T cell receptor beta chains follows, all from one sample in a study of shared clonotypes between healthy human individuals. Assay: immunoSEQ multiplex PCR; the TCRdb copy retains only in-frame clones and omits some. Of over 2 million clones in the sample, over 85% were seen once. The sequencing sample was made of naive CD4+ T cells sorted from blood. These TCRs come from a man between 18 and 29 years old in good health. Each CDR3 is given with its conserved first and last residue. The order of the fields is J gene, clone size, V gene, D gene, CDR3 protein, CDR3 DNA. D genes are given only for firm matches. Expanded clones get a size class; other rows say once, few or many, or leave the size out.

J: TRBJ1-3; size: -; V: TRBV7-2; D: -; CDR3: CASSFGPPGSGNTIYF; DNA: TGTGCCAGCAGCTTTGGGCCCCCCGGCTCTGGAAACACCATATATTTT
J: TRBJ2-7; size: -; V: TRBV11-3; D: -; CDR3: CASSSRAGPHEQYF; DNA: TGTGCCAGCAGCTCCCGAGCAGGACCGCACGAGCAGTACTTC
J: TRBJ2-4; size: -; V: TRBV5-4; D: TRBD1; CDR3: CASSFPGTDAKNIQYF; DNA: TGTGCCAGCAGCTTCCCCGGGACAGACGCCAAAAACATTCAGTACTTC
J: TRBJ1-1; size: -; V: TRBV6-6; D: -; CDR3: CASSYTENTEAFF; DNA: TGTGCCAGCAGTTACACAGAGAACACTGAAGCTTTCTTT
J: TRBJ2-1; size: -; V: TRBV25-1; D: -; CDR3: CASSAAGTYNEQFF; DNA: TGTGCCAGCAGTGCAGCCGGAACCTACAATGAGCAGTTCTTC
J: TRBJ1-1; size: -; V: TRBV7-9; D: -; CDR3: CASSIGQYTEAFF; DNA: TGTGCCAGCAGCATCGGGCAGTACACTGAAGCTTTCTTT
J: TRBJ1-2; size: -; V: TRBV19; D: TRBD1; CDR3: CASRERTGNYGYTF; DNA: TGTGCCAGTAGAGAACGGACAGGGAACTATGGCTACACCTTC
J: TRBJ1-1; size: -; V: TRBV9; D: TRBD1; CDR3: CASSSSTGAMNTEAFF; DNA: TGTGCCAGCAGCTCCTCGACAGGGGCAATGAACACTGAAGCTTTCTTT
J: TRBJ1-4; size: -; V: TRBV21-1; D: -; CDR3: CASSKEGITGKRGEKLFF; DNA: TGTGCCAGCAGCAAAGAGGGGATTACAGGGAAGCGCGGTGAAAAACTGTTTTTT
J: TRBJ2-7; size: -; V: TRBV30; D: TRBD1; CDR3: CAWSVSGGPYEQYF; DNA: TGTGCCTGGAGTGTTTCAGGGGGTCCCTACGAGCAGTACTTC
J: TRBJ2-6; size: -; V: TRBV2; D: -; CDR3: CASSEQGPGANVLTF; DNA: TGTGCCAGCAGTGAACAAGGGCCAGGGGCCAACGTCCTGACTTTC
J: TRBJ2-7; size: -; V: TRBV7-8; D: -; CDR3: CASVVPGGKGQTYEQYF; DNA: TGTGCCAGCGTGGTACCAGGGGGGAAGGGACAGACCTACGAGCAGTACTTC
J: TRBJ2-7; size: once; V: TRBV28; D: -; CDR3: CASSPPWSQSTQYF; DNA: TGTGCCAGCAGTCCTCCGTGGAGCCAATCAACACAGTACTTC
J: TRBJ1-2; size: -; V: TRBV7-6; D: -; CDR3: CASSLVAGSGYTF; DNA: TGTGCCAGCAGCTTAGTGGCGGGTTCAGGCTACACCTTC
J: TRBJ2-2; size: -; V: TRBV7-6; D: -; CDR3: CASSLLGGRGTGELFF; DNA: TGTGCCAGCAGCTTATTAGGGGGGCGAGGCACCGGGGAGCTGTTTTTT
J: TRBJ2-2; size: -; V: TRBV5-1; D: -; CDR3: CASSLAVTGELFF; DNA: TGCGCCAGCAGCTTGGCTGTGACCGGGGAGCTGTTTTTT
J: TRBJ2-1; size: -; V: TRBV9; D: TRBD2; CDR3: CASSPAGTSGRYEQFF; DNA: TGTGCCAGCAGCCCCGCAGGGACTAGCGGGAGATATGAGCAGTTCTTC
J: TRBJ1-4; size: -; V: TRBV18; D: TRBD1; CDR3: CASSPPGTAFNEKLFF; DNA: TGTGCCAGCTCACCACCCGGGACAGCCTTTAATGAAAAACTGTTTTTT
J: TRBJ1-5; size: -; V: TRBV5-5; D: -; CDR3: CASSLGPVYSNQPQHF; DNA: TGTGCCAGCAGCTTGGGTCCCGTTTATAGCAATCAGCCCCAGCATTTT
J: TRBJ1-5; size: -; V: TRBV6-6; D: TRBD1; CDR3: CASSYWDREDQPQHF; DNA: TGTGCCAGCAGTTATTGGGACAGGGAGGATCAGCCCCAGCATTTT
J: TRBJ2-7; size: -; V: TRBV5-1; D: -; CDR3: CASSLEGAGEQYF; DNA: TGCGCCAGCAGCTTGGAAGGGGCTGGCGAGCAGTACTTC
J: TRBJ1-6; size: many; V: TRBV2; D: -; CDR3: CASSEAVDSPLHF; DNA: TGTGCCAGCAGTGAGGCGGTAGACTCACCCCTCCACTTT
J: TRBJ2-5; size: -; V: TRBV4-1; D: -; CDR3: CASSQGGTFGTQYF; DNA: TGCGCCAGCAGCCAAGGGGGGACATTCGGGACCCAGTACTTC
J: TRBJ1-5; size: -; V: TRBV6-5; D: -; CDR3: CASRRDGFNQPLHF; DNA: TGTGCCAGCAGACGGGACGGCTTCAATCAGCCCCTGCATTTT
J: TRBJ2-3; size: -; V: TRBV6-6; D: -; CDR3: CASIRRGFTDTQYF; DNA: TGTGCCAGTATAAGACGGGGGTTCACAGATACGCAGTATTTT
J: TRBJ1-2; size: -; V: TRBV11-1; D: -; CDR3: CASSSLNLYGYTF; DNA: TGTGCCAGCAGCTCACTAAACCTCTATGGCTACACCTTC
J: TRBJ1-1; size: -; V: TRBV2; D: -; CDR3: CASTGNAGTEAFF; DNA: TGTGCCAGCACCGGAAATGCGGGGACTGAAGCTTTCTTT
J: TRBJ1-2; size: -; V: TRBV25-1; D: -; CDR3: CASSAIDSQANYGYTF; DNA: TGTGCCAGCAGTGCCATCGACAGCCAAGCTAACTATGGCTACACCTTC
J: TRBJ2-7; size: once; V: TRBV6-5; D: TRBD2; CDR3: CASSAPGGQDEQYF; DNA: TGTGCCAGCAGTGCCCCGGGGGGGCAGGACGAGCAGTACTTC
J: TRBJ2-3; size: -; V: TRBV14; D: TRBD2; CDR3: CASSQDGLAGTTQYF; DNA: TGTGCCAGCAGCCAAGATGGACTAGCGGGAACAACTCAGTATTTT
J: TRBJ2-2; size: -; V: TRBV30; D: TRBD2; CDR3: CAWTGTSGTGELFF; DNA: TGTGCCTGGACCGGGACTAGCGGTACCGGGGAGCTGTTTTTT
J: TRBJ1-2; size: -; V: TRBV10-3; D: TRBD1; CDR3: CAISAVGQGMEGYTF; DNA: TGTGCCATCAGTGCCGTTGGACAGGGGATGGAAGGCTACACCTTC
J: TRBJ2-1; size: -; V: TRBV29-1; D: TRBD1; CDR3: CSALGSRDREGQFF; DNA: TGCAGCGCCCTAGGATCCCGGGACAGGGAAGGGCAGTTCTTC
J: TRBJ1-1; size: many; V: TRBV11-3; D: TRBD1; CDR3: CASSQTGVTEAFF; DNA: TGTGCCAGCAGCCAAACAGGGGTTACTGAAGCTTTCTTT
J: TRBJ2-7; size: -; V: TRBV11-2; D: TRBD2; CDR3: CASSLGASGIEQYF; DNA: TGTGCCAGCAGCCTAGGGGCTAGCGGGATCGAGCAGTACTTC
J: TRBJ2-2; size: -; V: TRBV4-1; D: TRBD2; CDR3: CASSRIASGRANTGELFF; DNA: TGCGCCAGCAGCCGTATCGCTAGCGGGAGGGCCAACACCGGGGAGCTGTTTTTT
J: TRBJ1-1; size: -; V: TRBV27; D: -; CDR3: CASSLSPMRSTEAFF; DNA: TGTGCCAGCAGTTTGTCCCCCATGAGAAGCACTGAAGCTTTCTTT
J: TRBJ2-3; size: -; V: TRBV7-3; D: TRBD2; CDR3: CASSPGTSGVRGTQYF; DNA: TGTGCCAGCAGCCCAGGGACTAGCGGGGTGCGTGGTACGCAGTATTTT
J: TRBJ1-6; size: -; V: TRBV9; D: -; CDR3: CASSGRVGNSPLHF; DNA: TGTGCCAGCAGCGGGAGGGTCGGGAATTCACCCCTCCACTTT
J: TRBJ2-5; size: -; V: TRBV5-5; D: -; CDR3: CASSERGIGQETQYF; DNA: TGTGCCAGCAGCGAACGGGGAATCGGGCAAGAGACCCAGTACTTC
J: TRBJ2-1; size: -; V: TRBV4-1; D: -; CDR3: CASSPGLRAIYNEQFF; DNA: TGCGCCAGCAGCCCCGGCCTCCGGGCTATCTACAATGAGCAGTTCTTC
J: TRBJ1-5; size: once; V: TRBV15; D: -; CDR3: CATSRVRISNQPQHF; DNA: TGTGCCACCAGCAGAGTCAGAATTAGCAATCAGCCCCAGCATTTT
J: TRBJ2-5; size: -; V: TRBV6-5; D: TRBD2; CDR3: CASSRGEVGGETQYF; DNA: TGTGCCAGCAGTCGGGGGGAAGTGGGAGGAGAGACCCAGTACTTC
J: TRBJ1-1; size: -; V: TRBV30; D: TRBD1; CDR3: CAWSVRQGAEAFF; DNA: TGTGCCTGGAGTGTACGACAGGGGGCCGAAGCTTTCTTT
J: TRBJ1-2; size: -; V: TRBV25-1; D: -; CDR3: CASSEIDAARGYTF; DNA: TGTGCCAGCAGTGAAATAGACGCCGCGAGGGGCTACACCTTC
J: TRBJ2-1; size: -; V: TRBV2; D: TRBD2; CDR3: CASRGLADNEQFF; DNA: TGTGCCAGCAGGGGACTAGCGGACAATGAGCAGTTCTTC
J: TRBJ2-1; size: -; V: TRBV9; D: TRBD2; CDR3: CASPLLAGARSPIPNEQFF; DNA: TGTGCCAGCCCTCTCCTAGCGGGAGCACGTTCCCCCATACCTAATGAGCAGTTCTTC
J: TRBJ2-2; size: -; V: TRBV15; D: TRBD2; CDR3: CATRGGREGTGELFF; DNA: TGTGCCACCCGCGGCGGGAGGGAAGGTACCGGGGAGCTGTTTTTT
J: TRBJ1-2; size: -; V: TRBV27; D: -; CDR3: CASSLSGLMNYGYTF; DNA: TGTGCCAGCAGTTTATCAGGACTGATGAACTATGGCTACACCTTC